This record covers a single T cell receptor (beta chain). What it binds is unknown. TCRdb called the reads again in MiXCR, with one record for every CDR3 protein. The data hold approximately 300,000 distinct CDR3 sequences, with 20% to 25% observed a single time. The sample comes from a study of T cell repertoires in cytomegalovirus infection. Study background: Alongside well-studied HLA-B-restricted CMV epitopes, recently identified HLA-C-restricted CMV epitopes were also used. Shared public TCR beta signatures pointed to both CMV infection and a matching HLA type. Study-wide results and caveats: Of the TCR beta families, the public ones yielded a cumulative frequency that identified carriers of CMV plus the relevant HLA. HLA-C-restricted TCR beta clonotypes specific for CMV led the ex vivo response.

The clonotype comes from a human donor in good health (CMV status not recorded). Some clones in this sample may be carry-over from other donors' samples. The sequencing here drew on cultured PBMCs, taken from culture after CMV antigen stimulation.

CDR3 nucleotides: TGTGCCAGCAGCTCTGCTTCGTACGAGCAGTACTTC. It encodes CASSSASYEQYF. The chain employs TRBV7-2 and TRBJ2-7, with D uncertain. CDR1 SGHTA and CDR2 FQGNSA come from the germline V gene. V lost 4 bases and J lost 4, with 8 bases in between. This CDR3 contains 12 residues.